The 12 T cell receptor beta chains listed next were all sequenced from one sample in a study of radiotherapy plus CTLA-4 blockade in lung cancer. Clones were read by immunoSEQ multiplex PCR, and TCRdb kept only the in-frame ones, dropping some. The sample lists more than 75,000 clones, about two thirds occurring once. This specimen was peripheral blood, taken from a patient treated with radiotherapy plus ipilimumab. These receptors all stem from a human donor with non-small cell lung cancer that progressed on radiotherapy plus ipilimumab.

This clone was picked up a small number of times. The chain joins TRBV10-3 to TRBJ2-7; 9 bases are a match to TRBD1. This CDR3 contains 13 residues. V lost 10 bases and J lost 5; bases outside the gene matches: 9. Per the germline V gene, CDR1 is ENHRY and CDR2 is SYGVKD. The CDR3 coding sequence is TGTGCCAGTCGGACAGGGGCATCGAACGAGCAGTACTTC. Encoded protein: CASRTGASNEQYF.

This sequence joins TRBV18 and TRBJ2-7, with 9 bases that match TRBD2. The CDR3 is 16 amino acids. V was clipped by 2 bases and J by 6 bases; unmatched bases: 11. CDR1 KGHSH and CDR2 LQKENI come from the germline V gene. CDR3 amino acids: CASSPNALAGGPEQYF. CDR3 bases: TGTGCCAGCTCACCAAACGCGTTGGCGGGGGGGCCCGAGCAGTACTTC.

J is TRBJ2-7 and V is TRBV4-2; TRBD2 matches 11 bases. The V gene's germline CDR1 is LGHNA and CDR2 YNFKEQ. The CDR3 covers 14 residues. V lost 4 bases, J lost 7 bases, and 6 bases stayed unmatched. As DNA, the CDR3 is TGTGCCAGCAGCCCACTAGCGGGAGTGGGGGAGCAGTACTTC. Its translation: CASSPLAGVGEQYF.

This clone has a handful of counts. One end of the junction fails to match germline, which may point to a read error. This chain joins TRBV4-1 and TRBJ1-4; D possibly corresponds to TRBD1 (6 bases). Looked up from germline, CDR1 is MGHRA and CDR2 is YSYEKL. This CDR3 spans 15 amino acids. The CDR3 is CASSQDPQGRGKLFF. CDR3 coding DNA: TGTGCCAGCAGCCAAGATCCACAGGGACGGGGAAAACTGTTTTTT.

This clone was detected only a few times. The chain couples TRBV11-2 to TRBJ2-7; TRBD1 aligns across 8 bases. Germline CDR1 reads SGHAT; CDR2 reads FQNNGV. CDR3 length equals 13 residues. With 3 bases clipped from V and 9 bases from J, the junction kept 7 bases outside the gene matches. The CDR3 DNA reads as TGTGCCAGCAGCTTCGAGACAGGGGCTGGGCAGTACTTC. It yields the protein CASSFETGAGQYF.

V is TRBV19 and J is TRBJ2-1; 10 bases are a match to TRBD2. V trimming: 7 bases; J trimming: 9 bases; junction bases outside the gene matches: 6. This CDR3 region has 13 residues. The germline V gene encodes CDR1 LNHDA and CDR2 SQIVND (reference sequence). CDR3 sequence: CASMASGGGEQFF. The CDR3 region has the DNA TGTGCCAGTATGGCTAGCGGGGGCGGTGAGCAGTTCTTC.

A single count supports this clone. The chain combines TRBV15 with TRBJ1-6; 10 nucleotides match TRBD1. The CDR3 extends over 15 amino acids. With 1 base clipped from V and 7 bases from J, the junction kept 1 base outside the gene matches. Germline V gene lookup returns CDR1 LNHNV and CDR2 YYDKDF (reference sequence). This chain's CDR3 is CATSRGQGANSPLHF. As DNA, the CDR3 is TGTGCCACCAGCAGAGGACAGGGGGCAAATTCACCCCTCCACTTT.

The genes are TRBV9 and TRBJ1-2, with 7 bases fitting TRBD1. Losses at the gene ends were 3 bases for V and 4 bases for J; bases not matched to a gene: 9. The V gene's germline CDR1 is SGDLS and CDR2 YYNGEE. This CDR3 spans 15 amino acids. Here the CDR3 DNA reads TGTGCCAGCAGCGCAACAGGGGCCTCTGTCTATGGCTACACCTTC. It specifies CASSATGASVYGYTF.

A single count supports this clone. The gene calls are TRBV28 and TRBJ2-3; D is perhaps TRBD2 (6 bases). The CDR3 length is 17 residues. V lost 4 bases and J 3 bases, leaving 20 bases between the germline ends. Germline V gene data show CDR1 as MDHEN and CDR2 as SYDVKM. CDR3 in amino acids: CASSSPRVAAGTDTQYF. CDR3 DNA sequence: TGTGCCAGCAGTTCCCCACGAGTAGCGGCCGGGACAGATACGCAGTATTTT. The complete variable domain, with remaining parts taken from reference TRBV28 and TRBJ2-3, reads DVKVTQSSRYLVKRTGEKVFLECVQDMDHENMFWYRQDPGLGLRLIYFSYDVKMKEKGDIPEGYSVSREKKERFSLILESASTNQTSMYLCASSSPRVAAGTDTQYFGPGTRLTVL.

J is TRBJ2-7 and V is TRBV6-1; D is unresolved. Per the germline V gene, CDR1 is MNHNS and CDR2 is SASEGT. There are 12 residues in the CDR3. V was shortened by 2 bases and J by 0 bases, with 2 bases between the two germline ends. This CDR3 reads CASSETSYEQYF. CDR3 nucleotides: TGTGCCAGCAGTGAAACCTCCTACGAGCAGTACTTC.

V gene TRBV4-2 combines with J gene TRBJ1-6; D may be TRBD1 (6 bases). This CDR3 contains 17 residues. Germline V gene sequence: CDR1 LGHNA, CDR2 YNFKEQ. V dropped 5 bases and J dropped 0 bases, with 14 bases sitting between them. As DNA, the CDR3 is TGTGCCAGCAGCGCGGACAGCCTAAGCTCCTATAATTCACCCCTCCACTTT. This gives the protein CASSADSLSSYNSPLHF.

The V and J genes are TRBV5-1 and TRBJ2-3; 7 positions match TRBD1. V was pared by 4 bases and J by 6 bases, with 8 bases of the junction left unmatched. The CDR3 totals 14 residues. CDR1 is SGHRS, CDR2 YFSETQ, per germline. The CDR3 reads CASSDPAGGDTQYF. In nucleotides, the CDR3 is TGCGCCAGCAGCGACCCGGCAGGGGGTGATACGCAGTATTTT.